This T cell receptor (beta chain) was identified in a study of blood T cell repertoires in COVID-19. Here immunoSEQ multiplex PCR was the method, and the copy in TCRdb shows in-frame clones only, minus some. Seen here are roughly 200,000 clones, around 87% observed once, and the top ten hold approximately 7.2%. Participants' own reports of clinical history determined their cohort assignment. The trim removed 1 base at V and 4 bases at J, leaving 7 bases unmatched. From germline, CDR1 is SGHTA and CDR2 FQGNSA. The CDR3 consists of 17 residues. The sample consisted of PBMCs or T cells enriched from blood (not recorded which). The V gene is TRBV7-2, the J gene TRBJ2-2, with 9 bases that match TRBD2. This TCR was recovered from a man aged 25-45 years in a cohort exposed to, infected with or recovered from COVID-19 (not recorded which). CDR3 protein: CASSLVLAGPGTGELFF. CDR3 in DNA: TGTGCCAGCAGCTTAGTCCTAGCGGGACCTGGCACCGGGGAGCTGTTTTTT.